Listed below are T cell receptor beta chains from one sample, sequenced in a study of blood T cell repertoires in COVID-19. TCRdb keeps only in-frame clones here, not all; method: immunoSEQ multiplex PCR. The sample yields some 42,000 clones, 89% seen once. Material for sequencing was peripheral blood. These receptors all stem from a human donor in a cohort sampled during active COVID-19. The CDR3 runs from the conserved cysteine through the conserved F or W. Fields, in order: V gene, J gene, D gene, clone size, CDR3 protein, CDR3 DNA. D genes are given only for firm matches. Some rows have no size entry. The others give once, few or many, or a class for an expanded clone.

TRBV6-1	TRBJ1-2	-	-	CASSEGRGTNGYTF	TGTGCCAGCAGTGAAGGCAGGGGAACCAACGGCTACACCTTC
TRBV6-6	TRBJ2-7	TRBD1	-	CASITGTGSYEQYF	TGTGCCAGCATAACCGGGACAGGGTCGTACGAGCAGTACTTC
TRBV5-1	TRBJ1-1	-	-	CASSLILSDKEAFF	TGCGCCAGCAGCTTGATTCTTTCGGACAAAGAGGCTTTCTTT
TRBV9	TRBJ1-1	-	-	CASSGTGEVKAFF	TGTGCCAGCAGCGGTACAGGTGAGGTTAAAGCTTTCTTT
TRBV5-1	TRBJ1-1	TRBD1	-	CASSFTGGNTEAFF	TGCGCCAGCAGCTTTACAGGGGGAAACACTGAAGCTTTCTTT
TRBV5-1	TRBJ1-2	-	-	CASSPDSVNYGYTF	TGCGCCAGCAGCCCAGACAGCGTTAACTATGGCTACACCTTC
TRBV11-2	TRBJ2-7	TRBD2	-	CASSLSHLAGYEQYF	TGTGCCAGCAGCTTGTCTCACTTAGCGGGCTACGAGCAGTACTTC
TRBV27	TRBJ1-5	-	-	CASSQNPGTYNNSNQPQHF	TGTGCCAGCAGTCAGAACCCCGGGACATATAACAATAGCAATCAGCCCCAGCATTTT
TRBV19	TRBJ2-7	TRBD1	-	CASSVGQGLSYEQYF	TGTGCCAGTAGTGTGGGACAGGGGCTTTCCTACGAGCAGTACTTC
TRBV4-3	TRBJ1-2	TRBD1	-	CASSQELGQGALGYGYTF	TGCGCCAGCAGCCAAGAGCTAGGACAGGGGGCATTAGGGTATGGCTACACCTTC
TRBV11-2	TRBJ1-3	TRBD1	-	CASSARQGAFSGNTIYF	TGTGCCAGCAGCGCACGACAGGGGGCCTTCTCTGGAAACACCATATATTTT
TRBV27	TRBJ2-7	TRBD2	-	CASSLVGGLYEQYF	TGTGCCAGCAGTTTAGTGGGAGGGCTCTACGAGCAGTACTTC
TRBV6-6	TRBJ1-1	-	-	CASSWGSLNTEAFF	TGTGCCAGCAGTTGGGGCAGCTTGAACACTGAAGCTTTCTTT
TRBV5-1	TRBJ2-3	TRBD2	-	CASSWRLGGSTDTQYF	TGCGCCAGCAGCTGGAGGCTGGGAGGGAGCACAGATACGCAGTATTTT
TRBV12-3/TRBV12-4	TRBJ1-2	TRBD1	-	CASTRGQGHGYTF	TGTGCCAGCACCAGGGGACAGGGCCATGGCTACACCTTC
TRBV7-2	TRBJ1-3	TRBD1	-	CASSSPGQEGLGNTIYF	TGTGCCAGCAGCTCCCCGGGACAGGAGGGTTTAGGAAACACCATATATTTT
TRBV18	TRBJ1-6	-	-	CASSPGSNSPLHF	TGTGCCAGCTCACCGGGCAGTAATTCACCCCTCCACTTT
TRBV2	TRBJ2-7	-	-	CASSETDYEQYF	TGTGCCAGCAGTGAGACAGATTACGAGCAGTACTTC
TRBV4-3	TRBJ1-1	TRBD1	-	CASSHDRDTEAFF	TGCGCCAGCAGCCACGACAGGGACACTGAAGCTTTCTTT
TRBV29-1	TRBJ1-2	TRBD1	-	CSVKTGESYGYTF	TGCAGCGTGAAGACAGGGGAGAGCTATGGCTACACCTTC
TRBV6-2/TRBV6-3	TRBJ2-7	-	-	CASSYLDSPYEQYF	TGTGCCAGCAGTTACCTGGACAGTCCCTACGAGCAGTACTTC
TRBV3-1/TRBV3-2	TRBJ1-1	TRBD1	-	CASSRGQGTEAFF	TGTGCCAGCAGCCGGGGACAGGGCACTGAAGCTTTCTTT
TRBV11-3	TRBJ2-1	TRBD1	once	CASSLDRDKQFF	TGTGCCAGCAGCCTTGACAGGGACAAACAGTTCTTC
TRBV3-1/TRBV3-2	TRBJ2-2	TRBD2	-	CASSTPRRGANTGELFF	TGTGCCAGCAGCACCCCCCGCCGGGGGGCGAACACCGGGGAGCTGTTTTTT
TRBV2	TRBJ2-7	TRBD1	-	CASSDSGQGIPYEQYF	TGTGCCAGCAGTGACAGTGGACAGGGGATCCCCTACGAGCAGTACTTC
TRBV19	TRBJ1-2	-	-	CASTSIMGDSYGYTF	TGTGCCAGTACTTCAATCATGGGGGACTCCTATGGCTACACCTTC
TRBV4-3	TRBJ1-1	-	once	CASSQTGVNTEAFF	TGCGCCAGCAGCCAGACAGGAGTGAACACTGAAGCTTTCTTT
TRBV3-1/TRBV3-2	TRBJ1-1	-	few	CASSPMDRNTEAFF	TGTGCCAGCAGCCCGATGGACAGGAACACTGAAGCTTTCTTT
TRBV5-6	TRBJ2-2	-	-	CASSFGRGTGELFF	TGTGCCAGCAGCTTCGGCAGAGGCACCGGGGAGCTGTTTTTT
TRBV4-1	TRBJ2-7	-	-	CASSQAQGYEQYF	TGCGCCAGCAGCCAGGCGCAGGGTTACGAGCAGTACTTC
TRBV4-3	TRBJ1-6	-	few	CASSQFRESYNSPLHF	TGCGCCAGCAGCCAATTTAGAGAATCCTATAATTCACCCCTCCACTTT
TRBV7-2	TRBJ2-7	-	-	CASSFGDRIEQYF	TGTGCCAGCAGCTTCGGGGATCGGATCGAGCAGTACTTC
TRBV18	TRBJ1-2	-	-	CASSPPEREDGYTF	TGTGCCAGCTCACCCCCAGAGCGGGAGGATGGCTACACCTTC
TRBV4-1	TRBJ2-7	TRBD1	-	CASSREYRDRRTYEQYF	TGCGCCAGCAGCCGAGAATACCGGGACAGGAGGACCTACGAGCAGTACTTC
TRBV7-2	TRBJ2-1	TRBD2	-	CASSPATSGGPGEQFF	TGTGCCAGCAGCCCCGCGACTAGCGGGGGGCCGGGTGAGCAGTTCTTC
TRBV7-6	TRBJ2-7	TRBD1	-	CASSPGQCPYEQYF	TGTGCCAGCAGCCCGGGACAGTGCCCCTACGAGCAGTACTTC